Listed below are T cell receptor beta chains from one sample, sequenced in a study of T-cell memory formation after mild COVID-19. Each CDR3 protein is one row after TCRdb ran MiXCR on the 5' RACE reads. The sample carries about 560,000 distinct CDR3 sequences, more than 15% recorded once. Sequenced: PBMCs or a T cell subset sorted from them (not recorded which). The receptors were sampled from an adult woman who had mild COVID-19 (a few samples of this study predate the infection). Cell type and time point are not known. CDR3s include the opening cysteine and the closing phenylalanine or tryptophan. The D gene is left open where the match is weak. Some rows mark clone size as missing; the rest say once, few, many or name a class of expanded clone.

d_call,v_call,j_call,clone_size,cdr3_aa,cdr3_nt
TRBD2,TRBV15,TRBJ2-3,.,CATSPRLADSTDTQYF,TGTGCCACCAGCCCGCGGCTAGCGGATAGCACAGATACGCAGTATTTT
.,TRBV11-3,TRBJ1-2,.,CASSPLGAGVNYGYTF,TGTGCCAGCAGCCCCCTCGGGGCGGGGGTCAACTATGGCTACACCTTC
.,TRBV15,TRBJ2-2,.,CATGQGWNTGELFF,TGTGCCACCGGGCAGGGATGGAACACCGGGGAGCTGTTTTTT
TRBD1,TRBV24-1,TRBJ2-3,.,CATKGATRDTQYF,TGTGCCACCAAGGGGGCAACAAGGGATACGCAGTATTTT
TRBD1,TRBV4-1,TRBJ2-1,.,CASSQGTGLVF,TGCGCCAGCAGCCAAGGGACAGGTCTAGTCTTC
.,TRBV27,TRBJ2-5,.,CASRSFLGAEQETQYF,TGTGCCAGCAGATCCTTTTTGGGGGCGGAACAAGAGACCCAGTACTTC
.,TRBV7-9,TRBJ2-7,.,CASSLRTEIYEQYF,TGTGCCAGCAGCTTAAGGACAGAGATCTACGAGCAGTACTTC
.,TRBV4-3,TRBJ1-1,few,CASSLPGAGAFF,TGCGCCAGCAGCCTACCGGGGGCCGGGGCTTTCTTT
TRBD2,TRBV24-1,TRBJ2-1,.,CATSDNLAGAYNEQFF,TGTGCCACCAGTGACAATCTAGCGGGGGCGTACAATGAGCAGTTCTTC
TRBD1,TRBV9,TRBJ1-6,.,CASSVAPGQGAWNSPLHF,TGTGCCAGCAGCGTAGCCCCGGGACAGGGGGCATGGAATTCACCCCTCCACTTT
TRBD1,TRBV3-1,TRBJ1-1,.,CASSARNRGISNTEAFF,TGTGCCAGCAGCGCGAGAAACAGGGGAATTTCGAACACTGAAGCTTTCTTT
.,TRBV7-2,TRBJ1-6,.,CASSSWGSRNSPLHF,TGTGCCAGCAGCTCATGGGGCAGTAGAAATTCACCCCTCCACTTT
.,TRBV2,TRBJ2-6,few,CASSDVRVSGANVLTF,TGTGCCAGCAGTGACGTCCGGGTCTCTGGGGCCAACGTCCTGACTTTC
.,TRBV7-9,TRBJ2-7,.,CASSPWGEQYF,TGTGCCAGCAGCCCCTGGGGGGAGCAGTACTTC
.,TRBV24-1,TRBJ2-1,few,CATSGLATYNEQFF,TGTGCCACCAGTGGCCTAGCGACCTACAATGAGCAGTTCTTC
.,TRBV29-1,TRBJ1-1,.,CSVLSQKNTEAFF,TGCAGCGTACTATCCCAGAAGAACACTGAAGCTTTCTTT
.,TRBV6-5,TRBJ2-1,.,CASSMAGSPYNEQFF,TGTGCCAGCAGCATGGCCGGAAGCCCCTACAATGAGCAGTTCTTC
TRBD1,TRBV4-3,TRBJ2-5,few,CASSLVGTGQETQYF,TGCGCCAGCAGCCTAGTAGGGACAGGGCAAGAGACCCAGTACTTC
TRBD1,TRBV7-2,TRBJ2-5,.,CASSSGGGKTQYF,TGTGCCAGCAGCTCAGGGGGCGGAAAGACCCAGTACTTC
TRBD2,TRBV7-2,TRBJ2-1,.,CASLPAASRTRNMHNEQFF,TGTGCCAGCCTCCCGGCCGCATCTCGGACTAGGAATATGCACAATGAGCAGTTCTTC
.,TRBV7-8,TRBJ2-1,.,CASSLSGPYNEQFF,TGTGCCAGCAGCTTAAGCGGACCCTACAATGAGCAGTTCTTC
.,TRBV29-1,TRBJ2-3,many,CSVEGSGATDTQYF,TGCAGCGTTGAAGGTAGCGGCGCAACAGATACGCAGTATTTT
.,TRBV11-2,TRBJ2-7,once,CASSLLVSYYEQYF,TGTGCCAGCAGCTTATTGGTCAGCTACTACGAGCAGTACTTC
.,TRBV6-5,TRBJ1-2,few,CASSYQRKLNYGYTF,TGTGCCAGCAGTTACCAGCGTAAGCTTAACTATGGCTACACCTTC